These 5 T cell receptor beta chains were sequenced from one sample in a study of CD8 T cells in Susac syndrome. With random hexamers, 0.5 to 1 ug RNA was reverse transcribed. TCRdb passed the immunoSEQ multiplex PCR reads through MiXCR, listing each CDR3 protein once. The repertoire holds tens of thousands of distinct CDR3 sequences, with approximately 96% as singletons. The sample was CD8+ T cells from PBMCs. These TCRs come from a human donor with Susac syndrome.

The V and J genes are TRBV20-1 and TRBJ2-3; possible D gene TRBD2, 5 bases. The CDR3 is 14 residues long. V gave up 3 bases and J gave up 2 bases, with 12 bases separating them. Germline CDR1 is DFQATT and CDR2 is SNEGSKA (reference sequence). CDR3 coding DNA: TGCAGTGCTAGGTGGCCAGCGGACACAGATACGCAGTATTTT. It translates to CSARWPADTDTQYF.

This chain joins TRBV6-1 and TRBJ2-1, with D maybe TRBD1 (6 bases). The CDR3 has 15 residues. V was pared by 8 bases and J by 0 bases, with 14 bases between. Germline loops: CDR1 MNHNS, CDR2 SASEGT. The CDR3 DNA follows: TGTGCCAGCTCAGGGACATACAGCTCCTACAATGAGCAGTTCTTC. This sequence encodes CASSGTYSSYNEQFF.

CDR3 residues: CASSPRSAGVEQETQYF. The CDR3 nucleotides read TGTGCCAGCAGCCCCCGATCGGCGGGGGTGGAGCAAGAGACCCAGTACTTC. The V gene is TRBV7-2, the J gene TRBJ2-5; the match to TRBD2 covers 7 bases. V lost 5 bases to trimming and J lost 2 bases; unmatched junction nucleotides: 14. The CDR3 is 17 residues long. CDR1 SGHTA and CDR2 FQGNSA come from the germline V gene.

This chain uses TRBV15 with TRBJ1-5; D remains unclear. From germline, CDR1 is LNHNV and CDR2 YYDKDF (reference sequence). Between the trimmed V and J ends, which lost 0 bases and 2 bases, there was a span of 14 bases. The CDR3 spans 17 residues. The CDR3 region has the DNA TGTGCCACCAGCAGAGATCCGCCTTTGGGAGGCAATCAGCCCCAGCATTTT. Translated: CATSRDPPLGGNQPQHF. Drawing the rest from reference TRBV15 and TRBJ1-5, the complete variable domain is DAMVIQNPRYQVTQFGKPVTLSCSQTLNHNVMYWYQQKSSQAPKLLFHYYDKDFNNEADTPDNFQSRRPNTSFCFLDIRSPGLGDTAMYLCATSRDPPLGGNQPQHFGDGTRLSIL.

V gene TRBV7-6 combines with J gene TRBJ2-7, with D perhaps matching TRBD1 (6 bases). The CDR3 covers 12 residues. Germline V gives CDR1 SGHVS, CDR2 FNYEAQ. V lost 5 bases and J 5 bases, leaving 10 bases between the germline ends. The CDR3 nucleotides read TGTGCCAGCAGCCGAGGGGGAAACGAGCAGTACTTC. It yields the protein CASSRGGNEQYF.